These T cell receptor beta chains were read from a single sample in a study of T cell responses to AZD1222 COVID-19 vaccine. Clones were read by immunoSEQ multiplex PCR, and TCRdb kept only the in-frame ones, dropping some. The repertoire holds roughly 120,000 clones, with 93% as singletons. The sequencing here drew on peripheral blood, taken on day 0 of AZD1222 vaccination. Receptors were obtained from an adult in good health. The CDR3 runs from the conserved cysteine through the conserved F or W. The D gene is left open where the match is weak.

D gene: TRBD2; V gene: TRBV29-1; CDR3 protein: CSVVSGTSVTDTYEQYF
D gene: TRBD2; V gene: TRBV29-1; CDR3 protein: CSCPKTSGTDEQFF
D gene: TRBD2; V gene: TRBV6-1; CDR3 protein: CASGEAGEPEQFF
D gene: TRBD1; V gene: TRBV19; CDR3 protein: CASSTGQGHTGELFF
D gene: .; V gene: TRBV27; CDR3 protein: CASSLLLGPEQFF
D gene: TRBD1; V gene: TRBV28; CDR3 protein: CASSLSYRGRSNQPQHF
D gene: TRBD1; V gene: TRBV5-4; CDR3 protein: CASSEGQGGFSEKLFF
D gene: .; V gene: TRBV3-1/TRBV3-2; CDR3 protein: CASSQTERTYEQYF
D gene: .; V gene: TRBV10-3; CDR3 protein: CAISDSKGGGYGYTF
D gene: .; V gene: TRBV29-1; CDR3 protein: CSVQGVGRADNEQFF
D gene: TRBD2; V gene: TRBV7-9; CDR3 protein: CASSSTGTSGDRSSYEQYF
D gene: .; V gene: TRBV7-6; CDR3 protein: CASSLAQGLAGANVLTF
D gene: .; V gene: TRBV19; CDR3 protein: CASSRDFTTGELFF
D gene: .; V gene: TRBV7-8; CDR3 protein: CASRRAGRAPSTDTQYF